Presented here are 23 T cell receptor beta chains from one specimen sequenced in a study of T cell repertoires in cytomegalovirus infection. These TCRs' antigens remain unknown. Each CDR3 protein gets one entry after TCRdb re-called the reads with MiXCR. This table has 450,000 to 650,000 distinct CDR3 sequences, almost 40% appearing once. The sequencing here drew on cultured PBMCs, taken from culture after CMV antigen stimulation. All receptors come from a human donor in good health (CMV status not recorded). Some clones in this sample may be carry-over from other donors' samples.

V is TRBV6-4 and J is TRBJ2-1, with D possibly TRBD1 on 7 matching bases. Germline V gene data show CDR1 as MRHNA and CDR2 as SNTAGT. Trimming took 7 bases from V and 9 from J, leaving 16 bases between them. This CDR3 has 13 residues. CDR3 DNA: TGTGCCAGCAAGGGGGGAACAGGGGCTGAGCAGTTCTTC. This gives the protein CASKGGTGAEQFF.

In its sample, this clonotype was seen a few times. V usage is TRBV7-2 and J usage is TRBJ2-7; D gene uncertain. The CDR3 loop spans 12 amino acids. CDR1 and CDR2 from the germline V gene are SGHTA and FQGNSA. Trimming took 5 bases from V and 5 from J, leaving 10 bases between them. In DNA, the CDR3 is TGTGCCAGCAGCCCAAGCTACCACGAGCAGTACTTC. Amino acids: CASSPSYHEQYF.

CDR3 residues: CASPGKEDSNQPQHF. The CDR3 DNA is TGTGCCAGCCCCGGCAAGGAAGATAGCAATCAGCCCCAGCATTTT. This chain uses TRBV6-1 with TRBJ1-5, with no clear D. Germline V CDR1 and CDR2: MNHNS, SASEGT. This CDR3 has 15 residues. V lost 8 bases to trimming and J lost 0 bases, with 14 bases between them.

This chain connects TRBV6-8 to TRBJ2-7, with 8 bases lining up with TRBD1. After removal of 5 bases from V and 6 bases from J, the junction contained 3 bases not matched to a gene. The length of the CDR3 is 12 residues. Germline V CDR1 and CDR2: MNHGY, SAAAGT. The CDR3 spells CASSPRGREQYF. As DNA, the CDR3 is TGTGCCAGCAGTCCCAGGGGGCGCGAGCAGTACTTC.

The chain couples TRBV10-2 to TRBJ2-3, with 11 bases lining up with TRBD2. CDR1 is WSHSY, CDR2 SAAADI, per germline. Losses at the gene ends were 3 bases for V and 2 bases for J; bases not matched to a gene: 4. The CDR3 spans 16 residues. The CDR3 reads CASSDTTSGATDTQYF. The CDR3 DNA is TGCGCCAGCAGTGACACGACTAGCGGGGCCACAGATACGCAGTATTTT.

The CDR3 bases are TGCGCCAGCAGCCAAAGACTAGCGGGAGCCTACAATGAGCAGTTCTTC. Translated: CASSQRLAGAYNEQFF. This chain uses TRBV4-3 with TRBJ2-1; TRBD2 aligns across 12 bases. The CDR3 runs 16 residues. V shed 2 bases and J 2 bases; nucleotides not matched to a gene: 1. Germline loops: CDR1 LGHNA, CDR2 YSLEER.

The chain links TRBV20-1 to TRBJ2-3; D is perhaps TRBD2 (5 bases). Germline-derived CDR1 and CDR2 are DFQATT and SNEGSKA (reference sequence). The CDR3 is 13 residues long. Trimming took 7 bases from V and 2 from J, leaving 13 bases between them. This CDR3 is CSVDGSPTDTQYF. CDR3 DNA: TGCAGTGTTGATGGGAGTCCCACAGATACGCAGTATTTT.

J is TRBJ1-1 and V is TRBV29-1, with D perhaps matching TRBD1 (5 bases). This CDR3 region has 14 residues. Germline V lookup: CDR1 SQVTM, CDR2 ANQGSEA. V lost 6 bases and J lost 1, with 15 bases in between. The CDR3 sequence: CSVYRDGRNTEAFF. The DNA of the CDR3 is TGCAGCGTGTACCGGGACGGGAGGAACACTGAAGCTTTCTTT.

The rearrangement uses TRBV7-6 and TRBJ2-2; 9 nucleotides line up with TRBD2. This CDR3 comprises 17 residues. Per the germline V gene, CDR1 is SGHVS and CDR2 is FNYEAQ. With 2 bases clipped from V and 5 bases from J, the junction kept 9 bases outside the gene matches. The CDR3 DNA follows: TGTGCCAGCAGCTTAAGGGCTGCGGGAGGGGGAACCGGGGAGCTGTTTTTT. Protein product: CASSLRAAGGGTGELFF.

The CDR3 sequence: CASSLGDLTGTQYF. In DNA, the CDR3 is TGTGCCAGCAGTTTAGGAGACCTAACGGGGACCCAGTACTTC. The chain carries TRBV12-3 or TRBV12-4 and TRBJ2-5, with D unclear. Trimming left V 1 base short and J 7 bases short, with 13 bases between. This CDR3 region has 14 residues.

The V gene is TRBV7-4, the J gene TRBJ2-1; the D gene is possibly TRBD1 (5 bases). Trimming cost V 3 bases and J 5 bases, with 11 bases left between them. The CDR3 is made up of 14 amino acids. Germline CDR1 is SGHVT and CDR2 is SQSDAQ. Here the CDR3 DNA reads TGTGCCAGCAGCTTGAGGACAACAAACAATGAGCAGTTCTTC. Protein product: CASSLRTTNNEQFF.

The J gene is TRBJ2-4, the V gene TRBV9; the D gene is possibly TRBD1 (5 bases). V was clipped by 0 bases and J by 5 bases, with 9 bases between them. CDR1 and CDR2 from the germline V gene are SGDLS and YYNGEE. The CDR3 extends over 14 amino acids. The CDR3 sequence: CASSVAGAENIQYF. Here the CDR3 DNA reads TGTGCCAGCAGCGTAGCTGGGGCGGAAAACATTCAGTACTTC.

The chain carries TRBV10-3 and TRBJ2-3; a weak D match, TRBD1 (6 bases). V lost 0 bases, J lost 0 bases, and 7 bases lay in between. The CDR3 has 15 amino acids. Germline lookup yields CDR1 ENHRY and CDR2 SYGVKD. This CDR3 is CAISESQGSTDTQYF. DNA of the CDR3: TGTGCCATCAGTGAGTCACAGGGAAGCACAGATACGCAGTATTTT.

This chain connects TRBV7-6 to TRBJ1-1, with D unclear. Trimming pared 5 bases from V and 8 bases from J, leaving 15 bases between. The CDR3 spans 13 residues. The V gene's germline CDR1 is SGHVS and CDR2 FNYEAQ. CDR3 sequence reads: CASSPPQDREAFF. The CDR3, as DNA: TGTGCCAGCAGCCCTCCCCAGGACCGAGAAGCTTTCTTT.

This rearrangement joins TRBV4-1 to TRBJ2-3, with D perhaps matching TRBD1 (6 bases). V was trimmed by 4 bases and J by 6 bases, leaving 17 bases between them. The length of the CDR3 is 15 residues. Germline V gene sequence: CDR1 MGHRA, CDR2 YSYEKL. The DNA for the CDR3 is TGCGCCAGCAGCCCCCAGACAGGTTATTCGGATACGCAGTATTTT. Translated, it gives CASSPQTGYSDTQYF.

This clonotype has only a few counts. The rearrangement joins TRBV7-8 to TRBJ2-3; 11 nucleotides align to TRBD2. The V segment lost 5 bases and the J segment 6 bases; nucleotides outside the gene matches: 4. The CDR3 is 14 residues long. The germline V gene encodes CDR1 SGHVS and CDR2 FQNEAQ. The CDR3 reads CASSPSSGRDTQYF. CDR3 coding DNA: TGTGCCAGCAGCCCTTCTAGCGGGAGGGATACGCAGTATTTT.

V and J are TRBV6-2 or TRBV6-3 and TRBJ2-5, with D tentatively TRBD2 (6 bases). The CDR3 is 14 residues long. V was pared by 5 bases and J by 2 bases, with 12 bases between. CDR1 is MNHEY, CDR2 SVGEGT, per germline. The CDR3 protein is CASSVTSPQETQYF. CDR3 in DNA: TGTGCCAGCAGTGTGACTAGTCCTCAAGAGACCCAGTACTTC.

V usage is TRBV10-3 and J usage is TRBJ1-2, with 11 nucleotides matching TRBD1. Germline V CDR1 and CDR2: ENHRY, SYGVKD. This CDR3 contains 14 residues. Losses at the gene ends were 5 bases for V and 3 bases for J; bases not matched to a gene: 2. CDR3: CAISRTGGDYGYTF. CDR3 nucleotides: TGTGCCATCAGTAGGACAGGGGGCGACTATGGCTACACCTTC.

The chain recombines TRBV7-8 with TRBJ2-4; 9 nucleotides agree with TRBD2. V shed 1 base, J shed 1 base, and the junction held 5 bases outside the gene matches. The CDR3 runs to 17 residues. Germline-derived CDR1 and CDR2 are SGHVS and FQNEAQ. CDR3 sequence (DNA): TGTGCCAGCAGCTTAGAGCCTAGCGGGGCTGCCAAAAACATTCAGTACTTC. This sequence encodes CASSLEPSGAAKNIQYF. The whole variable domain, remainder taken from reference TRBV7-8 and TRBJ2-4, is GAGVSQSPRYKVAKRGQDVALRCDPISGHVSLFWYQQALGQGPEFLTYFQNEAQLDKSGLPSDRFFAERPEGSVSTLKIQRTQQEDSAVYLCASSLEPSGAAKNIQYFGAGTRLSVL.

The chain employs TRBV20-1 and TRBJ1-2; possibly TRBD1 for D (6 bases). The CDR3 extends over 11 amino acids. The germline CDR1 and CDR2 sequences are DFQATT and SNEGSKA (reference sequence). Trimming removed 4 bases from V and 7 bases from J, with 10 bases in between. The CDR3 sequence is CSAKQGSGYTF. CDR3 nucleotides: TGCAGTGCTAAACAGGGAAGTGGCTACACCTTC.

This clonotype occurred a few times. The chain recombines TRBV7-8 with TRBJ2-7; TRBD1 agrees at 7 bases. The V segment lost 2 bases and the J segment 0 bases; nucleotides outside the gene matches: 4. The CDR3 contains 15 residues. Germline V CDR1 and CDR2: SGHVS, FQNEAQ. The CDR3 protein is CASSLTTGYSYEQYF. CDR3 bases: TGTGCCAGCAGCTTAACGACAGGGTACTCCTACGAGCAGTACTTC.

The table lists this clonotype with many counts. This chain links TRBV7-2 with TRBJ2-5, with D possibly matching TRBD2 (5 bases). From germline, CDR1 is SGHTA and CDR2 FQGNSA. V lost 4 bases and J 2 bases, leaving 14 bases between the germline ends. The CDR3 length is 15 residues. The chain's CDR3 is CASSSLAGLQETQYF. The CDR3 bases are TGTGCCAGCAGCTCCCTAGCTGGCTTACAAGAGACCCAGTACTTC.

The rearrangement joins TRBV7-2 to TRBJ2-7; 8 nucleotides align to TRBD2. Trimming cost V 2 bases and J 3 bases; bases outside gene matches: 9. This CDR3 contains 16 residues. The germline V gene encodes CDR1 SGHTA and CDR2 FQGNSA. CDR3 sequence reads: CASSLRSSGSVYEQYF. The CDR3 DNA is TGTGCCAGCAGCTTACGATCGAGCGGGAGTGTCTACGAGCAGTACTTC.